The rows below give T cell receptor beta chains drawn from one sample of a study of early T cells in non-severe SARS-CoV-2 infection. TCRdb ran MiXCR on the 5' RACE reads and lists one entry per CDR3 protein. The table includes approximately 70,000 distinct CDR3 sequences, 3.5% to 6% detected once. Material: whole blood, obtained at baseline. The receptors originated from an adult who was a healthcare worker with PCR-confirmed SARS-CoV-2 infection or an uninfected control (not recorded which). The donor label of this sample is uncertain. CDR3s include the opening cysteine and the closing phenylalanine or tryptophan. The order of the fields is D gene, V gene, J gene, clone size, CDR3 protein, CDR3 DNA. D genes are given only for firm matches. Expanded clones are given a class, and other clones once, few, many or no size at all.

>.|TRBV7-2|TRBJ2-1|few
CASTPPSPGDEQFF
TGTGCCAGCACCCCCCCCTCTCCGGGGGATGAGCAGTTCTTC
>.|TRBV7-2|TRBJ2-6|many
CASSPGLSGANVLTF
TGTGCCAGCAGCCCCGGCCTCTCTGGGGCCAACGTCCTGACTTTC
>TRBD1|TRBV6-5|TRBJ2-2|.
CASTRQGAHTGELFF
TGTGCCAGCACGAGGCAGGGGGCCCACACCGGGGAGCTGTTTTTT
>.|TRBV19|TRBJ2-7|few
CASSRPGTFPYEQYF
TGTGCCAGTAGTAGGCCCGGGACTTTCCCCTACGAGCAGTACTTC
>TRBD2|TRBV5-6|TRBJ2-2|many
CASSMGLAGSGELFF
TGTGCCAGCAGTATGGGACTAGCGGGGTCCGGGGAGCTGTTTTTT
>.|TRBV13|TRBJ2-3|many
CASTLEEGTDSRDTQYF
TGTGCCAGCACTCTGGAGGAGGGGACCGACTCGAGGGATACGCAGTATTTT
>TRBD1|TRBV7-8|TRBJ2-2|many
CASSQQGRTNTGELFF
TGTGCCAGCAGTCAACAGGGGCGGACGAACACCGGGGAGCTGTTTTTT
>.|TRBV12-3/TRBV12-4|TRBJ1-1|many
CASSLGGTTEAFF
TGTGCCAGCAGTTTAGGAGGGACCACTGAAGCTTTCTTT
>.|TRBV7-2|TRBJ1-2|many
CASRAGPANYGYTF
TGTGCCAGCAGGGCCGGGCCTGCTAACTATGGCTACACCTTC
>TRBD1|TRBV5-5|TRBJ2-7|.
CASSSWTGFEQYF
TGTGCCAGCAGCTCGTGGACAGGGTTCGAGCAGTACTTC
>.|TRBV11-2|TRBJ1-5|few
CASSLDGGQGQPQHF
TGTGCCAGCAGCTTAGATGGGGGGCAGGGACAGCCCCAGCATTTT
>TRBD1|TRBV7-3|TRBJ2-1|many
CASSLIRGQGANEQFF
TGTGCCAGCAGCTTAATCAGAGGACAGGGGGCGAATGAGCAGTTCTTC
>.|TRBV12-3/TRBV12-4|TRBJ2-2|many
CASSPGPGGELFF
TGTGCCAGCAGTCCGGGTCCCGGGGGGGAGCTGTTTTTT
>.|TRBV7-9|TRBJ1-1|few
CASSLANGGVEAFF
TGTGCCAGCAGCTTGGCGAACGGCGGGGTCGAAGCTTTCTTT
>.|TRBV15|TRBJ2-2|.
CATSRARDANTGELFF
TGTGCCACCAGCAGAGCACGGGATGCGAACACCGGGGAGCTGTTTTTT
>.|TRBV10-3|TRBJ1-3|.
CAISESTGSGNTIYF
TGTGCCATCAGTGAGTCGACAGGTTCTGGAAACACCATATATTTT
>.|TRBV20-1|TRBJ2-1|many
CSARVFTVYSYNEQFF
TGCAGTGCTAGGGTTTTTACGGTTTACTCCTACAATGAGCAGTTCTTC
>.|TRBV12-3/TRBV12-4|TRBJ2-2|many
CASSLPTGELFF
TGTGCCAGCAGTCTGCCCACCGGGGAGCTGTTTTTT
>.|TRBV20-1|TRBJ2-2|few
CSARDISGSGELFF
TGCAGTGCTAGAGATATCTCGGGATCCGGGGAGCTGTTTTTT
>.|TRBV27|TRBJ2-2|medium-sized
CASSPGGLDSGGELFF
TGTGCCAGCAGCCCAGGAGGGTTAGACTCAGGAGGGGAGCTGTTTTTT
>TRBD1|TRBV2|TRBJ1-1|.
CASSGDRVGTEAFF
TGTGCCAGCAGTGGGGACAGGGTGGGCACTGAAGCTTTCTTT
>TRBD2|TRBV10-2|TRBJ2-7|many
CASNGGGNYEQYF
TGCGCCAGCAACGGCGGGGGAAACTACGAGCAGTACTTC
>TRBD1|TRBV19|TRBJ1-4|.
CASSPGTGSNEKLFF
TGTGCCAGTAGTCCCGGGACAGGGTCTAATGAAAAACTGTTTTTT
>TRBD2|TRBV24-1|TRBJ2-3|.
CATSDGGTSGFTDTQYF
TGTGCCACCAGTGATGGGGGGACTAGCGGGTTCACAGATACGCAGTATTTT
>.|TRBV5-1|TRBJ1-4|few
CASSRGEAFNEKLFF
TGCGCCAGCAGCCGGGGGGAGGCCTTTAATGAAAAACTGTTTTTT
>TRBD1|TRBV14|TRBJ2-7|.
CASSQPDRNYEQYF
TGTGCCAGCAGCCAACCGGACAGGAACTACGAGCAGTACTTC
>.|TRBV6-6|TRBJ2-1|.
CASSYSGTYNNEQFF
TGTGCCAGCAGTTACTCCGGGACCTACAACAATGAGCAGTTCTTC
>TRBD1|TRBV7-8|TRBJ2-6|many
CATPWTGDGGANVLTF
TGTGCCACCCCCTGGACAGGGGATGGCGGGGCCAACGTCCTGACTTTC
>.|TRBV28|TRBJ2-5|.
CASSLSSTGLETQYF
TGTGCCAGCAGTTTATCCTCAACAGGGCTAGAGACCCAGTACTTC
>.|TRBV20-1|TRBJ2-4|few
CSALEGGAKNIQYF
TGCAGTGCTCTAGAGGGGGGAGCCAAAAACATTCAGTACTTC
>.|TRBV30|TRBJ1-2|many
CAWSLRGTAPYGYTF
TGTGCCTGGAGTCTGCGGGGGACCGCTCCCTATGGCTACACCTTC